The 25 T cell receptor beta chains below all came from one sample that was sequenced in a study of human T cells and chemical hapten exposure. The total RNA was obtained from whole blood that was not fractionated. Within the library, unique molecular identifiers were attached to each individual cDNA molecule. TCRdb re-derived calls from the reads in MiXCR, one entry per CDR3 protein. Among about 120,000 distinct CDR3 sequences listed, around 9% were seen once. The specimen was whole blood. The receptors stem from a human donor in good health. Some clones in this sample may be carry-over from other donors' samples.

This clonotype was observed a few times. This chain joins TRBV6-5 and TRBJ1-4; 10 nucleotides line up with TRBD1. With 0 bases clipped from V and 10 bases from J, the junction kept 17 bases outside the gene matches. This CDR3 is built from 19 residues. Per the germline V gene, CDR1 is MNHEY and CDR2 is SVGAGI. The chain's CDR3 is CASSYSRAGTGAAAAKLFF. As DNA, the CDR3 is TGTGCCAGCAGTTACTCGAGGGCCGGGACAGGGGCAGCCGCCGCAAAACTGTTTTTT.

The J gene is TRBJ2-3, the V gene TRBV20-1; 13 bases map to TRBD2. Germline V CDR1 and CDR2: DFQATT, SNEGSKA (reference sequence). The CDR3 loop spans 16 amino acids. The ends lost 3 bases at V and 6 bases at J; junction bases unmatched: 9. The DNA of the CDR3 is TGCAGTGCTAGCGCTACTAGCGGGAGGGCCAGGGATACGCAGTATTTT. This translates into CSASATSGRARDTQYF.

This chain connects TRBV21-1 to TRBJ2-3; the DNA was not compared with TRBD2, the D call given in the table. TRBV21-1 has pseudogene status. There are 19 residues in the CDR3. CDR3 DNA sequence: TGTGCCCTCGTATCCGTAGGACTAGCGGGAGAAGAAACCACAGATACGCAGTATTTT. It encodes CALVSVGLAGEETTDTQYF.

The V call is TRBV5-1, the J call TRBJ2-5; D gene unclear. Trimming left V 0 bases short and J 3 bases short, with 6 bases between. CDR3 size: 13 residues. The germline V gene has CDR1 SGHRS and CDR2 YFSETQ. CDR3 in DNA: TGCGCCAGCAGCTTGGTGGGTAAAGAGACCCAGTACTTC. Amino acids: CASSLVGKETQYF.

V and J are TRBV7-9 and TRBJ2-7; D may correspond to TRBD1 or TRBD2 (5 bases each). CDR1 and CDR2 from the germline V gene are SEHNR and FQNEAQ (reference sequence). The CDR3 length is 16 residues. V was trimmed by 1 base and J by 2 bases, leaving 15 bases between them. DNA for the CDR3: TGTGCCAGCAGCTTAGGGGGTGTAGGGGACCCCTACGAGCAGTACTTC. Its protein product is CASSLGGVGDPYEQYF.

The chain couples TRBV21-1 to TRBJ2-4; no check of the table's D call, TRBD2, against the DNA was made. TRBV21-1 represents a pseudogene. The length of the CDR3 is 12 residues. CDR3 region: CASGDSPGIQYF. DNA of the CDR3: TGTGCCAGTGGGGACTCGCCCGGCATTCAGTACTTC.

The chain joins TRBV12-3 or TRBV12-4 to TRBJ2-2; D unclear. This CDR3 contains 15 residues. With 1 base removed from V and 5 bases from J, the gap between germline ends came to 11 bases. CDR3 sequence (DNA): TGTGCCAGCAGTTTAGGGTTGGGGAAAACCGGGGAGCTGTTTTTT. Translated, it gives CASSLGLGKTGELFF.

This clonotype was counted ten times or more. The chain joins TRBV5-1 to TRBJ1-2; 7 nucleotides match TRBD1. Looked up from germline, CDR1 is SGHRS and CDR2 is YFSETQ. The CDR3 sequence is 17 residues long. The trim removed 0 bases at V and 0 bases at J, leaving 8 bases unmatched. The CDR3 DNA reads as TGCGCCAGCAGCTTGGCGGAGGGGGCCTTAGCTAACTATGGCTACACCTTC. Amino acids: CASSLAEGALANYGYTF.

In its sample, this clonotype was seen many times. The chain combines TRBV29-1 with TRBJ1-5; no definite D call. The germline gives CDR1 SQVTM, CDR2 ANQGSEA. This CDR3 has 13 amino acids. Trimming took 1 base from V and 5 from J, leaving 9 bases between them. CDR3 DNA: TGCAGCGTTGAAGTCTCGGTGGATCAGCCCCAGCATTTT. The encoded protein is CSVEVSVDQPQHF. Combining the CDR3 with reference TRBV29-1 and TRBJ1-5 gives the whole variable domain SAVISQKPSRDICQRGTSLTIQCQVDSQVTMMFWYRQQPGQSLTLIATANQGSEATYESGFVIDKFPISRPNLTFSTLTVSNMSPEDSSIYLCSVEVSVDQPQHFGDGTRLSIL.

This clonotype was recorded many times. This CDR3 is CASSKARTGRRNTEAFF. The CDR3 nucleotides are TGTGCCAGCAGCAAAGCTAGGACAGGCCGCCGGAACACTGAAGCTTTCTTT. The chain couples TRBV21-1 to TRBJ1-1; the table's TRBD1 call for D was not verified on the DNA. TRBV21-1 is annotated as a pseudogene. The CDR3 sequence is 17 residues long.

This chain uses TRBV3-1 with TRBJ2-4; D unresolved. Trimming removed 5 bases from V and 4 bases from J, with 15 bases in between. The CDR3 extends over 15 amino acids. Germline V gene sequence: CDR1 LGHDT, CDR2 YNNKEL (reference sequence). The CDR3: CASSAQVNSKNIQYF. CDR3 coding DNA: TGTGCCAGCAGCGCGCAGGTGAATTCTAAAAACATTCAGTACTTC.

J is TRBJ2-2 and V is TRBV19; D might be TRBD1 (6 bases). Per germline, CDR1 LNHDA and CDR2 SQIVND (reference sequence). CDR3 length: 16 residues. Trimming stripped 2 bases from V and 3 bases from J, with 13 bases between. As DNA, the CDR3 is TGTGCCAGTAGTATACCAGGGGCCACCTACACCGGGGAGCTGTTTTTT. Its protein product is CASSIPGATYTGELFF. Full variable domain (remainder filled in from reference TRBV19 and TRBJ2-2): DGGITQSPKYLFRKEGQNVTLSCEQNLNHDAMYWYRQDPGQGLRLIYYSQIVNDFQKGDIAEGYSVSREKKESFPLTVTSAQKNPTAFYLCASSIPGATYTGELFFGEGSRLTVL.

The chain employs TRBV6-1 and TRBJ2-1; D gene ambiguous. V was cut by 3 bases and J by 9 bases, with 12 bases left in between. The germline V gene encodes CDR1 MNHNS and CDR2 SASEGT. The CDR3 runs 13 residues. Here the CDR3 DNA reads TGTGCCAGCAGTGACGTTCTCTACGGTGAGCAGTTCTTC. Its protein product is CASSDVLYGEQFF.

This clonotype was counted only a few times. The chain carries TRBV5-1 and TRBJ2-3; TRBD1 aligns across 9 bases. The CDR3 loop spans 17 amino acids. Germline V gives CDR1 SGHRS, CDR2 YFSETQ. Unmatched junction bases numbered 5, after V lost 0 bases and J lost 0 bases. The CDR3 region has the DNA TGCGCCAGCAGCTTGGGGACAGGGGTGTCGAGCACAGATACGCAGTATTTT. Its protein is CASSLGTGVSSTDTQYF.

The chain combines TRBV15 with TRBJ2-3; tentatively, D is TRBD2 (6 bases). Germline CDR1 and CDR2: LNHNV and YYDKDF (reference sequence). CDR3 length: 13 amino acids. The V and J ends lost 1 base and 11 bases respectively, with 13 bases between them. DNA for the CDR3: TGTGCCACCAGCAGAGGTGGGGAGGAGGAGCAGTATTTT. It translates to CATSRGGEEEQYF.

This clonotype was found many times. The chain is built from TRBV7-9 and TRBJ1-2, with D unclear. CDR3 length: 14 residues. V was clipped by 3 bases and J by 0 bases, with 8 bases between them. CDR1 and CDR2 (germline): SEHNR, FQNEAQ (reference sequence). Here the CDR3 reads CASSFDLPNYGYTF. In DNA, the CDR3 is TGTGCCAGCAGCTTTGACCTTCCTAACTATGGCTACACCTTC. Complete variable domain (other parts from reference TRBV7-9 and TRBJ1-2): DTGVSQNPRHKITKRGQNVTFRCDPISEHNRLYWYRQTLGQGPEFLTYFQNEAQLEKSRLLSDRFSAERPKGSFSTLEIQRTEQGDSAMYLCASSFDLPNYGYTFGSGTRLTVV.

The table lists this clonotype with a few counts. The chain recombines TRBV5-1 with TRBJ2-1, with unresolved D. V was trimmed by 0 bases and J by 15 bases, leaving 10 bases between them. The CDR3 loop spans 11 amino acids. Germline V gives CDR1 SGHRS, CDR2 YFSETQ. This chain's CDR3 is CASSLDGDRFF. The CDR3 coding sequence is TGCGCCAGCAGCTTGGATGGAGACCGGTTCTTC.

The rearrangement uses TRBV7-9 and TRBJ2-7; 8 bases fit TRBD2. Germline V gene data show CDR1 as SEHNR and CDR2 as FQNEAQ (reference sequence). CDR3 length: 14 amino acids. The junction had 5 bases not matched to a gene; V was cut back by 5 bases and J by 2 bases. DNA for the CDR3: TGTGCCAGCAGCCCCCAGGGACTAGCCTACGAGCAGTACTTC. Residues: CASSPQGLAYEQYF.

This clonotype occurred many times. This chain uses TRBV7-9 with TRBJ2-7; 9 bases match TRBD1. The CDR3 totals 16 residues. Germline trimming cut 5 bases from V and 5 bases from J; bases unmatched to any gene: 13. Germline V CDR1 and CDR2: SEHNR, FQNEAQ (reference sequence). This CDR3 is CASSPRGGQGINEQYF. The DNA of the CDR3 is TGTGCCAGCAGCCCCCGGGGTGGACAGGGGATAAACGAGCAGTACTTC.

This clonotype turned up a few times. The chain combines TRBV30 with TRBJ1-2; the match to TRBD1 covers 7 bases. Trimming cost V 1 base and J 5 bases; bases outside gene matches: 10. Germline V lookup: CDR1 GTSNPN, CDR2 SVGIG (reference sequence). The CDR3 has 15 amino acids. The CDR3 loop is CAWSALRQGGYGYTF. CDR3 DNA sequence: TGTGCCTGGAGTGCCCTCCGACAGGGAGGGTATGGCTACACCTTC.

This clonotype was counted ten times or more. This chain connects TRBV13 to TRBJ2-1, with 9 bases matching TRBD2. The CDR3 has 15 residues. V shed 4 bases and J 0 bases; nucleotides not matched to a gene: 1. Germline loops: CDR1 PRHDT, CDR2 FYEKMQ (reference sequence). Here the CDR3 DNA reads TGTGCCAGCAGCTCGACTAGCGGCTCCTACAATGAGCAGTTCTTC. Translation gives CASSSTSGSYNEQFF.

There are many counts of this clonotype. The chain carries TRBV7-9 and TRBJ1-5; 9 bases match TRBD1. Germline V gene lookup returns CDR1 SEHNR and CDR2 FQNEAQ (reference sequence). The V segment lost 5 bases and the J segment 4 bases; nucleotides outside the gene matches: 9. The CDR3 runs 16 residues. CDR3 nucleotide sequence: TGTGCCAGCAGCGACGCAACAGGGGGCAGTAATCAGCCCCAGCATTTT. This gives the protein CASSDATGGSNQPQHF.

This clonotype turned up a few times. The chain carries TRBV5-1 and TRBJ2-5; 8 bases are shared with TRBD1. Germline trimming cut 2 bases from V and 3 bases from J; bases unmatched to any gene: 3. This CDR3 contains 14 residues. Germline V lookup: CDR1 SGHRS, CDR2 YFSETQ. CDR3 region: CASSLGQGEETQYF. Written as DNA, the CDR3 is TGCGCCAGCAGCTTAGGACAGGGAGAAGAGACCCAGTACTTC. The whole variable domain, filled in from reference TRBV5-1 and TRBJ2-5, reads KAGVTQTPRYLIKTRGQQVTLSCSPISGHRSVSWYQQTPGQGLQFLFEYFSETQRNKGNFPGRFSGRQFSNSRSEMNVSTLELGDSALYLCASSLGQGEETQYFGPGTRLLVL.

In this sample, this clonotype turned up many times. The rearrangement links TRBV6-2 or TRBV6-3 to TRBJ1-4, with D possibly TRBD1 on 6 matching bases. Deletions cut 7 bases from V and 3 bases from J, with 15 bases between. Germline V gives CDR1 MNHEY, CDR2 SVGEGT. The CDR3 has 15 residues. CDR3 nucleotide sequence: TGTGCCAGCAAGGGGGGACAAGCAGCTAATGAAAAACTGTTTTTT. Translating gives CASKGGQAANEKLFF.

In its sample, this clonotype was seen many times. V and J are TRBV6-5 and TRBJ2-7, with 12 bases lining up with TRBD2. Per the germline V gene, CDR1 is MNHEY and CDR2 is SVGAGI. This CDR3 has 17 amino acids. The V and J ends lost 1 base and 4 bases, in that order; junction bases with no gene match: 8. The CDR3 spells CASSYWSSGRAGYEQYF. The CDR3, as DNA: TGTGCCAGCAGTTACTGGTCTAGCGGGAGGGCCGGGTACGAGCAGTACTTC.